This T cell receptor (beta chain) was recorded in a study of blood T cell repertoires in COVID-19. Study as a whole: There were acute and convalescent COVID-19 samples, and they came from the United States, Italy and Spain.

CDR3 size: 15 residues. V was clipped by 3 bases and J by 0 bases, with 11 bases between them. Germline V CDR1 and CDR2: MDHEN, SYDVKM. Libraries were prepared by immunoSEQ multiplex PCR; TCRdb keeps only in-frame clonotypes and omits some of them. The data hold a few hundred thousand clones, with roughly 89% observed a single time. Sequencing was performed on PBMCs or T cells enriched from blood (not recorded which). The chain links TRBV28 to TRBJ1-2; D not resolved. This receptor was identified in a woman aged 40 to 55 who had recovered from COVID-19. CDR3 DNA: TGTGCCAGCAGTTTTTCTACGGGAGCTAACTATGGCTACACCTTC. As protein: CASSFSTGANYGYTF.